This is a list of T cell receptor beta chains from one sample in a study of long-term antiretroviral therapy in people with HIV. The method was immunoSEQ multiplex PCR; TCRdb's version includes in-frame clones alone and lacks a portion of them. The sample contains roughly 19,000 clones, roughly 90% of which appear only once. The source material was unsorted PBMCs, sampled 2.1 years after starting antiretroviral therapy. The receptors come from a young man with HIV. CDR3s leave out the opening cysteine and the closing phenylalanine or tryptophan. The order of the fields is V gene, CDR3 protein.

v_gene: TRBV7-8
CDR3aa: ASSLVTANYGYT

v_gene: TRBV9
CDR3aa: ASSVAFGGPINYGYT

v_gene: TRBV11-2
CDR3aa: ASSLETGAPYEQY

v_gene: TRBV13
CDR3aa: ASSLGLAAITGELF

v_gene: TRBV6-5
CDR3aa: AGSYGYNTEAF

v_gene: TRBV5-6
CDR3aa: ASSWGVNTEAF

v_gene: TRBV5-6
CDR3aa: ASSFGGSSYEQY

v_gene: TRBV2
CDR3aa: ASKAGPDSSYEQY

v_gene: TRBV11-1
CDR3aa: ASSHDSSGLYEQY

v_gene: TRBV7-3
CDR3aa: ASTFSSGQSLYQETQY

v_gene: TRBV6-5
CDR3aa: ASRRGTNEKLF

v_gene: TRBV29-1
CDR3aa: SVEKRETQY

v_gene: TRBV6-1
CDR3aa: ASQMWPGNTIY

v_gene: TRBV7-6
CDR3aa: ASSPRGQVQETQY

v_gene: TRBV21-1
CDR3aa: ASSRGPQAGEKGYEQY

v_gene: TRBV7-7
CDR3aa: ASSPGPGTGDEKLF

v_gene: TRBV15
CDR3aa: ATSRSTGFGYT

v_gene: TRBV9
CDR3aa: ASSSLDRVPYEQY